A selection of T cell receptor beta chains follows, all from one sample in a study of blood T cell repertoires in COVID-19. The repertoire was sequenced with immunoSEQ multiplex PCR; TCRdb's copy has only in-frame clones and lacks some. The data contain some 250,000 clones, about nine tenths of them singletons. Sequenced: PBMCs or T cells enriched from blood (not recorded which). All receptors come from a woman younger than 45 with acute COVID-19. CDR3s include the opening cysteine and the closing phenylalanine or tryptophan.

J | V | CDR3
TRBJ1-6 | TRBV9 | CASSVTGTGDASPLHF
TRBJ1-1 | TRBV30 | CAWSNSRDTIIKSTEAFF
TRBJ1-5 | TRBV19 | CASTPLYSNQPQHF
TRBJ2-7 | TRBV5-1 | CASSLTGGLGEQYF
TRBJ1-1 | TRBV6-4 | CASSPQGRNTEAFF
TRBJ1-4 | TRBV6-6 | CASRGQQLIF
TRBJ1-5 | TRBV10-3 | CAISESGPISNQPQHF
TRBJ2-1 | TRBV21-1 | CASSKRTGENEQFF
TRBJ2-1 | TRBV24-1 | CATSGGSAGGAVGNEQFF
TRBJ2-2 | TRBV12-5 | CASGLGPSGANTGELFF
TRBJ2-3 | TRBV10-3 | CAISELEFSDTQYF
TRBJ1-4 | TRBV24-1 | CATSDPGQGEKLFF
TRBJ2-1 | TRBV7-8 | CASSLVGGQDEQFF
TRBJ2-1 | TRBV3-1/TRBV3-2 | CASSRDWDYNEQFF
TRBJ2-5 | TRBV7-6 | CASSPRTGGFETQYF
TRBJ1-6 | TRBV9 | CASSVGQGDFYSPLHF
TRBJ2-2 | TRBV7-8 | CASSLAPRGRAGELFF
TRBJ1-2 | TRBV6-5 | CASSYSGAVTF
TRBJ1-3 | TRBV6-5 | CASSSGRVSGNTIYF
TRBJ2-1 | TRBV5-6 | CASSYGTGGYNEQFF
TRBJ1-6 | TRBV13 | CASSEGSAGVYNSPLHF
TRBJ1-2 | TRBV20-1 | CSARTGGGYTF
TRBJ2-7 | TRBV5-4 | CASSTDFRGRYEQYF
TRBJ1-4 | TRBV4-2 | CASSQDAGAGEKLFF
TRBJ1-5 | TRBV4-3 | CASSQEGRFNQPQHF
TRBJ1-4 | TRBV25-1 | CASGLQGSNEKLFF
TRBJ1-2 | TRBV13 | CASSPPSRGQGNGYTF
TRBJ2-3 | TRBV5-1 | CASSDPRGSTDTQYF
TRBJ1-5 | TRBV9 | CASSVEGGNQPQHF
TRBJ2-2 | TRBV18 | CASSPEGQVMHGATGELFF
TRBJ2-2 | TRBV7-2 | CASRGTKDTGELFF
TRBJ2-2 | TRBV28 | CASSFWQGNTGELFF
TRBJ1-6 | TRBV6-2/TRBV6-3 | CASSYPMDRRNSPLHF
TRBJ2-2 | TRBV28 | CASSLLTGELFF
TRBJ1-6 | TRBV5-4 | CASSLGRATYSSYNSPLHF
TRBJ1-1 | TRBV6-5 | CASSFWTGMNTEAFF
TRBJ2-3 | TRBV25-1 | CASSEYQGSTDTQYF
TRBJ1-6 | TRBV4-3 | CASSQVVQDYSPLHF
TRBJ1-2 | TRBV18 | CASSTGTGSSNYGYTF
TRBJ2-7 | TRBV27 | CASSQDGYEQYF
TRBJ2-1 | TRBV5-3 | CARSSVAGGPYEQFF
TRBJ2-1 | TRBV4-1 | CASSQTGTGLDEQFF
TRBJ2-1 | TRBV11-3 | CASSPGNEQFF
TRBJ1-5 | TRBV11-2 | CASSLEEGDSRRGNQPQHF
TRBJ1-1 | TRBV6-2/TRBV6-3 | CASSDRDWGTEAFF
TRBJ1-6 | TRBV30 | CAWSARVYFGSLNSPLHF
TRBJ2-7 | TRBV5-6 | CASSWGQGSLYEQYF
TRBJ1-2 | TRBV9 | CASSSTGVGRDGYTF
TRBJ2-3 | TRBV3-1/TRBV3-2 | CASSRRVAGGLPADTQYF
TRBJ2-7 | TRBV13 | CASSSLTSGGYNEQYF
TRBJ2-5 | TRBV5-8 | CASSQGTGVGETQYF